This T cell receptor beta chain was documented in a study of CD8+ T cells in alopecia areata. Indicated treatment: oral pan-JAK inhibitor, 5-10 mg twice daily. CDR1 and CDR2 from the germline V gene are MNHNY and SVGAGI (reference sequence). This CDR3 is 14 amino acids long. Unmatched junction bases numbered 3, after V lost 0 bases and J lost 10 bases. Once RNA had been extracted, it was reverse transcribed into cDNA to act as the sequencing template. TCRdb's table, derived via immunoSEQ multiplex PCR, lists solely in-frame clones and lacks some. The repertoire includes some 190,000 clones, more than 55% of them detected once, and more than 1% sits in the top ten.

The chain recombines TRBV6-6 with TRBJ1-6; 7 bases match TRBD1. Material: CD4+ T cells sorted from blood, obtained at approximately week 44, from a patient treated with tofacitinib. This clonotype originated in a human donor with alopecia areata. CDR3 in DNA: TGTGCCAGCAGTTACTCCTCAGGGGGGTCACCCCTCCACTTT. As protein: CASSYSSGGSPLHF.